This T cell receptor beta chain was sequenced for a study of cytomegalovirus exposure and HLA in healthy donors. Study information: Per a later analysis, the approximately 620 first-cohort and 120 validation repertoires shared one platform. General study results and limits: The study designated about 160 TCR beta chains cytomegalovirus-associated. The TCR clusters that emerged in the first cohort tended, a later analysis found, to co-occur in the 120 validation repertoires.

In the case of this clone: Its antigen is not known.

The CDR3 is 20 residues long. Looked up from germline, CDR1 is LNHNV and CDR2 is YYDKDF (reference sequence). With 0 bases clipped from V and 2 bases from J, the junction kept 13 bases outside the gene matches. Clones were sequenced by immunoSEQ multiplex PCR, and TCRdb holds only the in-frame ones, with some missing. This table holds 200,000 to 250,000 clones, roughly 89% found once. The chain employs TRBV15 and TRBJ2-2, with 9 positions matching TRBD1. The receptor comes from a man between 18 and 29 years old in good health and CMV-seronegative. Sequencing was carried out using PBMCs. Written as DNA, the CDR3 is TGTGCCACCAGCAGAGATACCTGGGACAGGGATCGACTAAACACCGGGGAGCTGTTTTTT. It translates to CATSRDTWDRDRLNTGELFF.